This T cell receptor beta chain was found in a study of beta chain features in type 1 diabetes. General study findings and limits: Using cDNA template may skew counts toward highly expressing activated cells. For TCRB rearrangement, an influence of HLA type remained unresolved here.

Isolated RNA was reverse transcribed in full, so expressed TCRB transcripts were sequenced. Clones were read by immunoSEQ multiplex PCR, and TCRdb kept only the in-frame ones, dropping some. The sample lists some 40,000 clones, approximately 50% occurring once. This CDR3 is 14 amino acids long. The trim removed 4 bases at V and 5 bases at J, leaving 10 bases unmatched. The germline gives CDR1 GTSNPN, CDR2 SVGIG (reference sequence). This clone has just one count. Its antigen is not known. The receptor was derived from a young woman in good health. Sequenced: central memory CD4+ T cells from blood. The rearrangement uses TRBV30 and TRBJ1-1; 7 nucleotides line up with TRBD1. The CDR3 DNA reads as TGTGCCTGGATTTGGAAGGGGGCCTATACTGAAGCTTTCTTT. It is translated as CAWIWKGAYTEAFF.